This T cell receptor (beta chain) was retrieved from a study of siplizumab effects on memory and regulatory T cells. General study findings and limits: There was no confirmation of the suppressive function of proliferating Tregs from siplizumab cultures.

The data were produced by immunoSEQ multiplex PCR, yet TCRdb's version contains in-frame clones alone and is incomplete. The table includes 100,000 to 110,000 clones, about 90% detected once. The CDR3 contains 13 residues. Germline CDR1 SGHDN, CDR2 FVKESK. V was trimmed by 3 bases and J by 10 bases, leaving 13 bases between them. A word on this clone: Its specificity is unknown.

The sequencing sample was made of CD4+ T cells sorted from blood. The TCR comes from a human donor in good health. The chain carries TRBV14 and TRBJ1-5, with D possibly matching TRBD1 (6 bases). The CDR3 sequence is CASSQWTDQPQHF. DNA for the CDR3: TGTGCCAGCAGCCAGTGGACAGACCAACCCCAGCATTTT.